The next 14 T cell receptor beta chains were all read from a single sample in a study of shared clonotypes between healthy human individuals. Sequenced by immunoSEQ multiplex PCR; TCRdb stores in-frame clones only, minus some. This sample has about 480,000 clones, with 75% to 80% found just once. The sample comprised PBMCs. All receptors come from a woman in her thirties or forties in good health. Some clones in this sample may be carry-over from other donors' samples.

The CDR3 nucleotides are TGTGCCAGCAGCTTAGTAATGAGTGGAAACACCATATATTTT. It codes for CASSLVMSGNTIYF. The gene calls are TRBV7-2 and TRBJ1-3; D is uncertain. The CDR3 has 14 amino acids. The germline V gene has CDR1 SGHTA and CDR2 FQGNSA. Deletions cut 1 base from V and 3 bases from J, with 7 bases between.

This clone appeared many times. CDR3 sequence (DNA): TGTGCCAGCAGCTTAGGCTCGCCCGCAGATACGCAGTATTTT. It codes for CASSLGSPADTQYF. V gene TRBV7-3 combines with J gene TRBJ2-3; D is uncertain. CDR1 and CDR2 from the germline V gene are SGHTA and FQGTGA. This CDR3 is 14 amino acids long. Between the trimmed V and J ends, which lost 2 bases and 4 bases, there was a span of 10 bases.

The chain joins TRBV19 to TRBJ1-2; tentatively, D is TRBD1 (6 bases). Trimming left V 3 bases short and J 3 bases short, with 14 bases between. The CDR3 totals 15 residues. Germline loops: CDR1 LNHDA, CDR2 SQIVND (reference sequence). CDR3: CASSIGGGMDYGYTF. CDR3 nucleotides: TGTGCCAGTAGTATCGGGGGGGGCATGGACTATGGCTACACCTTC.

V usage is TRBV2 and J usage is TRBJ2-3; 12 positions match TRBD2. V gave up 4 bases and J gave up 5 bases; unmatched junction bases: 1. Germline V gives CDR1 SNHLY, CDR2 FYNNEI. The CDR3 runs to 14 residues. Here the CDR3 DNA reads TGTGCCAGCAGTGCGGGACTAGCGGGAGATACGCAGTATTTT. It translates to CASSAGLAGDTQYF.

V is TRBV5-6 and J is TRBJ1-1, with TRBD1 matching 7 bases. Germline V gene lookup returns CDR1 SGHDT and CDR2 YYEEEE. Losses at the gene ends were 0 bases for V and 5 bases for J; bases not matched to a gene: 10. This CDR3 is 16 amino acids long. CDR3 nucleotide sequence: TGTGCCAGCAGCTTGGGGACAGGTCCCCTTAGAACTGAAGCTTTCTTT. Amino acid sequence: CASSLGTGPLRTEAFF.

This clone qualifies as medium-sized. The V gene is TRBV4-3, the J gene TRBJ2-6; D may be TRBD2 (6 bases). The CDR3 loop spans 17 amino acids. CDR1 is LGHNA and CDR2 is YSLEER in the germline V gene. Trimming shortened V by 0 bases and J by 1 base, and 10 bases separated the two germline ends. The CDR3 DNA reads as TGCGCCAGCAGCCAAGATCCAGGGACTTCTGGGGCCAACGTCCTGACTTTC. This sequence encodes CASSQDPGTSGANVLTF.

The gene calls are TRBV7-9 and TRBJ2-7; 8 positions agree with TRBD2. Losses at the gene ends were 5 bases for V and 0 bases for J; bases not matched to a gene: 9. The CDR3 is 16 amino acids. Germline CDR1 SEHNR, CDR2 FQNEAQ (reference sequence). CDR3 amino acids: CASSPEATSGSYEQYF. The CDR3, as DNA: TGTGCCAGCAGCCCAGAGGCTACTAGCGGCTCCTACGAGCAGTACTTC.

This rearrangement joins TRBV28 to TRBJ1-1, with 9 bases that match TRBD1. V dropped 10 bases and J dropped 1; count of bases not matched to a gene: 19. Per germline, CDR1 MDHEN and CDR2 SYDVKM. This CDR3 has 18 residues. The CDR3, as DNA: TGTGCCAACCCCCCACCGGGACAGGGCTCTGTATCGAACACTGAAGCTTTCTTT. Translation: CANPPPGQGSVSNTEAFF.

The CDR3 spells CSVIRGPPDGYTF. The CDR3, as DNA: TGCAGCGTTATCCGGGGGCCCCCGGATGGCTACACCTTC. The J gene is TRBJ1-2, the V gene TRBV29-1; maybe TRBD1 (6 bases). The CDR3 spans 13 residues. Trimming cost V 5 bases and J 6 bases, with 16 bases left between them. Germline V gene lookup returns CDR1 SQVTM and CDR2 ANQGSEA.

The chain has TRBV7-9 and TRBJ1-3, with D possibly being TRBD1 (6 bases). The CDR3 covers 16 residues. The V and J ends lost 2 bases and 3 bases respectively, with 14 bases between them. Germline CDR1 is SEHNR and CDR2 is FQNEAQ (reference sequence). The CDR3 nucleotides are TGTGCCAGCAGCTTATCAGGGGTTCGCTTTGGAAACACCATATATTTT. It yields the protein CASSLSGVRFGNTIYF.

At least ten counts were recorded for this clone. This sequence joins TRBV28 and TRBJ2-7; D call uncertain. The CDR3 is 11 amino acids. V lost 5 bases and J 6 bases, leaving 8 bases between the germline ends. Germline V CDR1 and CDR2: MDHEN, SYDVKM. The CDR3 region is CASSPLSEQYF. DNA of the CDR3: TGTGCCAGCAGTCCCTTGTCCGAGCAGTACTTC.

The J gene is TRBJ2-1, the V gene TRBV5-6, with D possibly being TRBD1 or TRBD2 (6 bases each). The V end lost 2 bases, the J end lost 2 bases, and 11 bases lay between the germline ends. The CDR3 sequence is 15 residues long. Germline V lookup: CDR1 SGHDT, CDR2 YYEEEE. DNA for the CDR3: TGTGCCAGCAGCTTCGGGGGCAGGGCCTACAATGAGCAGTTCTTC. Amino acids: CASSFGGRAYNEQFF.

The V call is TRBV4-2, the J call TRBJ2-5; a weak D match, TRBD1 (5 bases). This CDR3 contains 16 residues. Germline assignment: CDR1 LGHNA and CDR2 YNFKEQ. With 1 base removed from V and 0 bases from J, the gap between germline ends came to 12 bases. The CDR3 loop is CASSQAGHLYQETQYF. The CDR3 DNA reads TGTGCCAGCAGCCAAGCCGGACACCTGTACCAAGAGACCCAGTACTTC.

V gene TRBV13 combines with J gene TRBJ1-4; a weak D match, TRBD1 (6 bases). The germline gives CDR1 PRHDT, CDR2 FYEKMQ (reference sequence). This CDR3 contains 15 residues. Trimming removed 3 bases from V and 10 bases from J, with 18 bases in between. The CDR3 sequence is CASSFLKSEGGKLFF. DNA for the CDR3: TGTGCCAGCAGCTTCCTAAAGTCCGAGGGGGGAAAACTGTTTTTT.